The 16 T cell receptor beta chains presented below share a single source sample, sequenced in a study of monozygotic twins with cystic fibrosis. Some clones are missing from TCRdb's copy, which holds only in-frame ones; the method was immunoSEQ multiplex PCR. The table records approximately 14,000 clones, 85% of them present only once. The sample consisted of blood. Receptors originate from a boy aged 5-17 years with cystic fibrosis.

The CDR3 sequence is CASSLTSGRGFQYF. CDR3 DNA: TGTGCCAGCAGCCTAACTAGCGGGAGGGGGTTTCAGTACTTC. This chain uses TRBV13 with TRBJ2-4; TRBD2 matches at 13 bases. This CDR3 region has 14 residues. CDR1 and CDR2 (germline): PRHDT, FYEKMQ (reference sequence). The trim removed 5 bases at V and 11 bases at J, leaving 6 bases unmatched.

CDR3 region: CASSLLIGPELPNQPQHF. The CDR3 region has the DNA TGTGCCAGCAGCTTGCTTATTGGACCGGAACTTCCAAATCAGCCCCAGCATTTT. The chain recombines TRBV5-5 with TRBJ1-5; D call uncertain. Per the germline V gene, CDR1 is SGHKS and CDR2 is YYEKEE (reference sequence). Trimming took off 1 base at V and 4 bases at J, with 21 bases between the two ends. There are 18 residues in the CDR3. The whole variable domain, remainder taken from reference TRBV5-5 and TRBJ1-5, is DAGVTQSPTHLIKTRGQQVTLRCSPISGHKSVSWYQQVLGQGPQFIFQYYEKEERGRGNFPDRFSARQFPNYSSELNVNALLLGDSALYLCASSLLIGPELPNQPQHFGDGTRLSIL.

The chain is built from TRBV28 and TRBJ2-7; 8 bases match TRBD1. V was pared by 6 bases and J by 1 base, with 2 bases of the junction left unmatched. The germline gives CDR1 MDHEN, CDR2 SYDVKM. The CDR3 has 13 amino acids. The CDR3, as DNA: TGTGCCAGCAGGACAGGGGAATCCTACGAGCAGTACTTC. Encoded protein: CASRTGESYEQYF.

J is TRBJ2-1 and V is TRBV7-6, with 9 bases that match TRBD2. V shed 2 bases, J shed 4 bases, and the junction held 6 bases outside the gene matches. The CDR3 spans 16 residues. Looked up from germline, CDR1 is SGHVS and CDR2 is FNYEAQ. Here the CDR3 DNA reads TGTGCCAGCAGCTTATTTAGCGGGAGCGCTTACAATGAGCAGTTCTTC. Protein product: CASSLFSGSAYNEQFF.

This chain links TRBV19 with TRBJ2-1, with 13 bases that match TRBD2. The J segment lost 4 bases and the V segment lost 7 bases, leaving 4 bases of the junction unmatched. This CDR3 spans 15 amino acids. Germline loops: CDR1 LNHDA, CDR2 SQIVND (reference sequence). CDR3 in amino acids: CASNGLAGVYNEQFF. In DNA, the CDR3 is TGTGCCAGTAATGGACTAGCGGGGGTTTACAATGAGCAGTTCTTC.

This rearrangement joins TRBV14 to TRBJ2-1, with 7 nucleotides matching TRBD1. The CDR3 contains 15 residues. Germline loops: CDR1 SGHDN, CDR2 FVKESK. The junction had 10 bases not matched to a gene; V was cut back by 5 bases and J by 6 bases. The CDR3 loop reads CASSYDRVGRNEQFF. DNA of the CDR3: TGTGCCAGCAGCTACGACAGGGTGGGTCGCAATGAGCAGTTCTTC.

As to this clone: The junction departs from the called germline gene at one end, perhaps through a read error. The chain employs TRBV15 and TRBJ2-7; D may be TRBD2 (6 bases). The CDR3 totals 14 residues. Germline V gene lookup returns CDR1 LNHNV and CDR2 YYDKDF (reference sequence). In DNA form, the CDR3 reads TGTGCCACCAGCAGAGCAATAGGTGGAACTAGGGGACTCTTC. Translating it yields CATSRAIGGTRGLF.

This clone was observed a handful of times. The chain links TRBV29-1 to TRBJ2-7, with D possibly matching TRBD1 (6 bases). CDR1 is SQVTM and CDR2 is ANQGSEA in the germline V gene. The CDR3 length is 13 residues. The V gene lost 3 bases and the J gene lost 0 bases, with 9 bases spanning the gap. Here the CDR3 reads CSVEVDSSYEQYF. CDR3 coding DNA: TGCAGCGTTGAGGTGGACAGCTCCTACGAGCAGTACTTC.

The chain is built from TRBV2 and TRBJ1-4, with unresolved D. CDR3 length: 12 amino acids. The V end was cut by 3 bases, the J end by 7 bases, with 6 bases between. The germline gives CDR1 SNHLY, CDR2 FYNNEI. CDR3 sequence: CASSDAGEKLFF. DNA of the CDR3: TGTGCCAGCAGTGACGCCGGTGAAAAACTGTTTTTT.

This chain connects TRBV29-1 to TRBJ2-5, with 10 bases aligning to TRBD2. Germline values: CDR1 SQVTM, CDR2 ANQGSEA. V lost 3 bases to trimming and J lost 5 bases; unmatched junction nucleotides: 9. This CDR3 region has 15 residues. The CDR3 is CSVDGTSENLETQYF. The CDR3 region has the DNA TGCAGCGTTGACGGGACTAGCGAGAATCTGGAGACCCAGTACTTC.

The rearrangement joins TRBV5-4 to TRBJ2-5, with D possibly called TRBD1 or TRBD2 (5 bases each). Per the germline V gene, CDR1 is SGHNT and CDR2 is YYREEE (reference sequence). Deletions cut 4 bases from V and 3 bases from J, with 10 bases between. CDR3 length: 13 residues. DNA of the CDR3: TGTGCCAGCAGCCACCGGGACGAAGAGACCCAGTACTTC. Its translation: CASSHRDEETQYF.

The chain has TRBV7-9 and TRBJ2-1; no reliable D call. Germline assignment: CDR1 SEHNR and CDR2 FQNEAQ (reference sequence). The V end was cut by 5 bases, the J end by 4 bases, with 6 bases between. This CDR3 is built from 12 residues. CDR3 loop: CASSPKYNEQFF. The CDR3 nucleotides read TGTGCCAGCAGCCCAAAATACAATGAGCAGTTCTTC.

The chain has TRBV9 and TRBJ1-2; TRBD1 matches 9 bases. Germline values: CDR1 SGDLS, CDR2 YYNGEE. V dropped 4 bases and J dropped 3; count of bases not matched to a gene: 4. The CDR3 has 14 residues. The CDR3 DNA reads as TGTGCCAGCAGCCCCAGGACAGGGGACTATGGCTACACCTTC. Amino acids: CASSPRTGDYGYTF.

The chain recombines TRBV7-8 with TRBJ1-5, with D uncertain. The germline CDR1 and CDR2 sequences are SGHVS and FQNEAQ. V lost 3 bases and J lost 5, with 8 bases in between. The length of the CDR3 is 13 residues. CDR3 loop: CASSFIKDQPQHF. The DNA for the CDR3 is TGTGCCAGCAGCTTTATTAAGGATCAGCCCCAGCATTTT.

The chain uses TRBV14 and TRBJ2-2; TRBD2 agrees at 10 bases. CDR1 and CDR2 from the germline V gene are SGHDN and FVKESK. The CDR3 is made up of 17 amino acids. V trimming: 0 bases; J trimming: 5 bases; junction bases outside the gene matches: 6. CDR3 sequence reads: CASSQEIAGGWTGELFF. Written as DNA, the CDR3 is TGTGCCAGCAGCCAAGAGATAGCGGGAGGATGGACCGGGGAGCTGTTTTTT.

This chain links TRBV27 with TRBJ2-1, with 15 nucleotides matching TRBD2. The junction had 8 bases not matched to a gene; V was cut back by 6 bases and J by 8 bases. The germline V gene encodes CDR1 MNHEY and CDR2 SMNVEV (reference sequence). This CDR3 spans 16 amino acids. CDR3 loop: CASRGIRTSGRDEQFF. CDR3 bases: TGTGCCAGCAGGGGGATAAGGACTAGCGGGAGGGATGAGCAGTTCTTC.